This T cell receptor beta chain was recovered during a study of tumor and adjacent non-tumor tissue in lung cancer. RNA was extracted from bulk tissue without any cell sorting. The normal lung tissue was taken more than 3 cm from the tumor edge. Germline values: CDR1 SGHAT, CDR2 FQNNGV. V was clipped by 5 bases and J by 6 bases, with 12 bases between them. The CDR3 loop spans 13 amino acids. A modified ARM-PCR protocol with three rounds of nested PCR amplified TCRbeta. TCRdb called the multiplex PCR reads again in MiXCR, with one record for every CDR3 protein. Counted here are more than 85,000 distinct CDR3 sequences, more than 55% occurring once; the ten biggest clones make up approximately 18%.

The specimen was distant non-tumor lung tissue. The chain is built from TRBV11-2 and TRBJ2-3; D unclear. The TCR originated in a man in his thirties or forties with non-small cell lung cancer. Here the CDR3 DNA reads TGTGCCAGCAGCACGACCTTAGCTGATACGCAGTATTTT. It yields the protein CASSTTLADTQYF. The whole variable domain, remainder taken from reference TRBV11-2 and TRBJ2-3, is EAGVAQSPRYKIIEKRQSVAFWCNPISGHATLYWYQQILGQGPKLLIQFQNNGVVDDSQLPKDRFSAERLKGVDSTLKIQPAKLEDSAVYLCASSTTLADTQYFGPGTRLTVL.